This TCR beta chain originates from a study of blood T cell repertoires in COVID-19. Study summary: Italy, Spain and the United States were the sources of the convalescent and acute COVID-19 samples. T cells, B-cell-depleted T cells, or PBMCs supplied cDNA or gDNA.

V was shortened by 6 bases and J by 0 bases, with 12 bases between the two germline ends. The CDR3 spans 15 residues. Germline loops: CDR1 MNHEY, CDR2 SVGAGI. Original processing notes: Amplification with reference gene primers provided the estimates of nucleated cell counts. Data came from immunoSEQ multiplex PCR; TCRdb stores just in-frame clones and leaves some out. The D gene and trimming were derived from the DNA, and the V and J assignments and clone size from that table. The sample shows 250,000 to 350,000 clones, approximately 91% of them seen only once. Input material: peripheral blood. V is TRBV6-5 and J is TRBJ2-1; D is unresolved. The TCR was taken from a woman aged 60-75 years with acute or convalescent COVID-19. The CDR3 nucleotides are TGTGCCAGCAGGTATCTACCCACCTCCTACAATGAGCAGTTCTTC. This encodes CASRYLPTSYNEQFF.